This record covers a single T cell receptor beta chain. The data were obtained in a study of blood T cell repertoires in COVID-19. The overall study: PBMCs, B-cell-depleted T cells, or T cells were the source of the cDNA or gDNA that made up the material.

Trimming took off 5 bases at V and 1 base at J, with 11 bases between the two ends. Looked up from germline, CDR1 is SGHTA and CDR2 is FQGNSA. This CDR3 region has 14 residues. Per the original methods: By means of reference gene primer amplification, nucleated cell counts were estimated. The protocol was immunoSEQ multiplex PCR, while the TCRdb copy is restricted to in-frame clones and leaves out a portion. V and J calls and clone size are as listed in that table; D and trimming were resolved from the DNA. The sample records about 190,000 clones, over 80% being singletons. The TCR sequence derives from a woman in her thirties or forties with acute or convalescent COVID-19. The chain employs TRBV7-2 and TRBJ1-2, with D possibly matching TRBD1 (6 bases). Sequenced sample: peripheral blood. Written as DNA, the CDR3 is TGTGCCAGCAGCCCTCAACAGGGTAACTATGGCTACACCTTC. It codes for CASSPQQGNYGYTF.